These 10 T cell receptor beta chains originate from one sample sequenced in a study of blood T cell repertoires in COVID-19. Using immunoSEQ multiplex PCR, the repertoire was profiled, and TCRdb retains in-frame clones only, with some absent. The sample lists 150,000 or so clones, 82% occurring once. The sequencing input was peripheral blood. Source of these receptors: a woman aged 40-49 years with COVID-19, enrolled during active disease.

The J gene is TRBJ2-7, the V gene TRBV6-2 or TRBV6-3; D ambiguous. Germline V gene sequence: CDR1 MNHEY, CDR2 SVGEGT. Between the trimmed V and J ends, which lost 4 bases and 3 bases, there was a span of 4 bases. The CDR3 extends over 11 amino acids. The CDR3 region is CASSLVYEQYF. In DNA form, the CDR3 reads TGTGCCAGCAGTTTAGTCTACGAGCAGTACTTC.

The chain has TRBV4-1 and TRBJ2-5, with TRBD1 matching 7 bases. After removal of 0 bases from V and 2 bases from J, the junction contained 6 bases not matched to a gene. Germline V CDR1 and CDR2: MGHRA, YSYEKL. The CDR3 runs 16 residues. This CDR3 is CASSQEIRGSQETQYF. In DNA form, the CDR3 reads TGCGCCAGCAGCCAAGAAATCAGGGGGTCGCAAGAGACCCAGTACTTC.

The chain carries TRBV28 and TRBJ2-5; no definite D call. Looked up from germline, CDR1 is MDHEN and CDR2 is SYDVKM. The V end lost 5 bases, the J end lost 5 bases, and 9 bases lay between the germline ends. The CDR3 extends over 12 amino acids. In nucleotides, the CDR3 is TGTGCCAGCAGTGTACTCGGGGAGACCCAGTACTTC. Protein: CASSVLGETQYF.

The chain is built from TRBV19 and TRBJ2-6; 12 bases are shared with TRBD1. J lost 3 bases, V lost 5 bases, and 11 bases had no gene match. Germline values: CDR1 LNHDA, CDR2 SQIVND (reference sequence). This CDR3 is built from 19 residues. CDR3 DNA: TGTGCCAGTAGTCGGTCGCCGGGACAGGGGGCGCGTGGGGCCAACGTCCTGACTTTC. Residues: CASSRSPGQGARGANVLTF.

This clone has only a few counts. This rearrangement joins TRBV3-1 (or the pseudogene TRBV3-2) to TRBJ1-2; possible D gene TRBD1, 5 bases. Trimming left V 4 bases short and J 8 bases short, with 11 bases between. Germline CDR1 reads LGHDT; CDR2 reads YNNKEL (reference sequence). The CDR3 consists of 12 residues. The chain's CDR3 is CASSPGPGGYTF. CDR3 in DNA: TGTGCCAGCAGCCCAGGGCCCGGAGGCTACACCTTC.

CDR3 sequence (DNA): TGTGCCAGCAGCTTAGCCAGGACAGGGAGGCGGAACACTGAAGCTTTCTTT. Translated: CASSLARTGRRNTEAFF. The chain carries TRBV11-2 and TRBJ1-1; TRBD1 matches at 8 bases. This CDR3 has 17 amino acids. CDR1 and CDR2 from the germline V gene are SGHAT and FQNNGV. With 1 base clipped from V and 1 base from J, the junction kept 8 bases outside the gene matches.

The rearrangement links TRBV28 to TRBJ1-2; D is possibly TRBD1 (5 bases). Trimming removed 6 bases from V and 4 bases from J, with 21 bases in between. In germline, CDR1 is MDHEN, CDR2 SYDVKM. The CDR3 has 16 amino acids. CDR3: CASSRGGTVSVYGYTF. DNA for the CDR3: TGTGCCAGCAGCCGCGGGGGGACGGTTTCCGTCTATGGCTACACCTTC.

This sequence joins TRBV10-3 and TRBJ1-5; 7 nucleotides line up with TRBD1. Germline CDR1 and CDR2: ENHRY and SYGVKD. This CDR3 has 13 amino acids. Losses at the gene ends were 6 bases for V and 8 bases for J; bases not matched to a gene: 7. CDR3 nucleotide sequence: TGTGCCATCAGCGGACAGGTCCAGGAGCCCCAGCATTTT. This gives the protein CAISGQVQEPQHF.

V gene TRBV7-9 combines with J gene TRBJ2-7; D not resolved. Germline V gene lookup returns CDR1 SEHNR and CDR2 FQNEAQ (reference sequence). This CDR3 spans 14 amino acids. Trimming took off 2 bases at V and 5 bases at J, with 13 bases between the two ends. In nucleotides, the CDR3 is TGTGCCAGCAGCTTACACAGTTATCAGGACGAGCAGTACTTC. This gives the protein CASSLHSYQDEQYF.

The CDR3: CASSSLAGDARAETQYF. In nucleotides, the CDR3 is TGTGCCAGCAGCTCCCTAGCGGGGGACGCCCGGGCGGAGACCCAGTACTTC. J is TRBJ2-5 and V is TRBV13; 10 nucleotides align to TRBD2. The CDR3 spans 17 residues. Losses at the gene ends were 4 bases for V and 5 bases for J; bases not matched to a gene: 13. The germline CDR1 and CDR2 sequences are PRHDT and FYEKMQ (reference sequence).